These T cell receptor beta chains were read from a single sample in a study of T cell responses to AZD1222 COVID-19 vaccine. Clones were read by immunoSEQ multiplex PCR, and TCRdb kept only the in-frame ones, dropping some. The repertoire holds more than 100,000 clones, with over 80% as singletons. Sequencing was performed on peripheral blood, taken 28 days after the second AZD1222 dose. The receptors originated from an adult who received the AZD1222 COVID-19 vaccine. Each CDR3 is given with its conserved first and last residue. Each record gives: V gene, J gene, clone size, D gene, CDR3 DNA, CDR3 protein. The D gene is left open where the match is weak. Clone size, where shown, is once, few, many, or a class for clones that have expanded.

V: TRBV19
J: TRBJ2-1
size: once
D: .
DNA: TGTGCCAGTTCGGAGAGTTACAATGAGCAGTTCTTC
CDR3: CASSESYNEQFF

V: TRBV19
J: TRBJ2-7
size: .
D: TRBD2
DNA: TGTGCCAGTACCCGGGGGGGCGAGCAGTACTTC
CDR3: CASTRGGEQYF

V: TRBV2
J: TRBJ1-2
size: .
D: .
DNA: TGTGCCAGCAGTGGCTTGGAGTTCTATGGCTACACCTTC
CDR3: CASSGLEFYGYTF

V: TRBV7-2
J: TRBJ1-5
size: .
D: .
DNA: TGTGCCAGCAGCTTTACTGCGGGAAATCAGCCCCAGCATTTT
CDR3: CASSFTAGNQPQHF

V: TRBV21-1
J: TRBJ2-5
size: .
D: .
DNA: TGTGCCAGCAACGAAACATCCAGGTCCAGGGGCCCTCAAGAGACCCAGTACTTC
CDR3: CASNETSRSRGPQETQYF

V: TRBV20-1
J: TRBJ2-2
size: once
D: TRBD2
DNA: TGCAGTGCTAGTAGGCGGGGGGAGGCCGGGGAGCTGTTTTTT
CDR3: CSASRRGEAGELFF

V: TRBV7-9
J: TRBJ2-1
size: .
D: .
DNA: TGTGCCAGCAGCAGCTCCGGGGCCTCACCCTTGATGTTCTTC
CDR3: CASSSSGASPLMFF

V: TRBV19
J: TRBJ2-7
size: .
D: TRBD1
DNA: TGTGCCAGTAGGCGACAGGGGGCGGGTGAGCAGTACTTC
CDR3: CASRRQGAGEQYF

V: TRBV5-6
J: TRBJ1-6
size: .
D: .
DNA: TGTGCCAGCAGCTTGGGGGGGTCACCCCTCCACTTT
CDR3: CASSLGGSPLHF

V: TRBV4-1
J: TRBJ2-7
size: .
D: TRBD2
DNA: TGCGCCAGCAGCCAAGAGGCTAGCGGGGCCTACGAGCAGTACTTC
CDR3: CASSQEASGAYEQYF

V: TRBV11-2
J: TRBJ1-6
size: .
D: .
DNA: TGTGCCAGCAGCCCGAACGGCTGGTCAGGGTCACCCCTCCACTTT
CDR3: CASSPNGWSGSPLHF

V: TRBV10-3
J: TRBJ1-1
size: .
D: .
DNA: TGTGCCATCAGTGAGTCGTCCTCGGGGCCCTATGAAGCTTTCTTT
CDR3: CAISESSSGPYEAFF

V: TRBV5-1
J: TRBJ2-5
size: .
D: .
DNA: TGCGCCAGCAAGGGGTTAGAGACCCAGTACTTC
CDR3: CASKGLETQYF

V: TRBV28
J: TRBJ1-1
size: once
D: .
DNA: TGTGCCAGCAGTTTATCCGGGGTCCCCAGAATGAACACTGAAGCTTTCTTT
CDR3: CASSLSGVPRMNTEAFF

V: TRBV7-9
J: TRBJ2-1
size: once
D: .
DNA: TGTGCCAGCAGCCGACAGCGTCGAGGCGATGAGCAGTTCTTC
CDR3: CASSRQRRGDEQFF

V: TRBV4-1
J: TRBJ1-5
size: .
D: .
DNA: TGCGCCAGCAGCGGACACCTTAGCAATCAGCCCCAGCATTTT
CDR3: CASSGHLSNQPQHF

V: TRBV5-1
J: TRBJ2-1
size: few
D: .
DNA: TGCGCCAGCAGCTTGGACGCGGGGAGCTCCTACAATGAGCAGTTCTTC
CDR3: CASSLDAGSSYNEQFF

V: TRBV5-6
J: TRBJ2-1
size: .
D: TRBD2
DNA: TGTGCCAGCGGTCTAGCGGGAGATATCAATGAGCAGTTCTTC
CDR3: CASGLAGDINEQFF

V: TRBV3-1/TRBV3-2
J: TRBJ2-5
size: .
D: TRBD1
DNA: TGTGCCAGCAGCCAAGAGAGTTTCGGGGACAGGCGGAAGACCCAGTACTTC
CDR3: CASSQESFGDRRKTQYF

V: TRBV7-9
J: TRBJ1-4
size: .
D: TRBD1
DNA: TGTGCCAGCAGCCAGGGGGCAACTAATGAAAAACTGTTTTTT
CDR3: CASSQGATNEKLFF

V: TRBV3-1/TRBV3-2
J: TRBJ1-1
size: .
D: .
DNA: TGTGCCAGCAGCCTTGGACCCATGAACACTGAAGCTTTCTTT
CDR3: CASSLGPMNTEAFF

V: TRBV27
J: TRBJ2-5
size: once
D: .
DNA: TGTGCCAGCAGCCCTAGCCGGGGGGAGACCCAGTACTTC
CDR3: CASSPSRGETQYF

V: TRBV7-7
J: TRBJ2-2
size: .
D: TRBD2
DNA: TGTGCTAGCAGCACGACTAGCGGGAGAACCGGGGAGCTGTTTTTT
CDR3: CASSTTSGRTGELFF

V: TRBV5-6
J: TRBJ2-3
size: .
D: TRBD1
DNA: TGTGCCAGCGCTACACATTCGACAGGGGCAGATACGCAGTATTTT
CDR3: CASATHSTGADTQYF

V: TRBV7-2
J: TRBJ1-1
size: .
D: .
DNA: TGTGCCAGCAGCCATTACGGGACACAGAACACTGAAGCTTTCTTT
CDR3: CASSHYGTQNTEAFF

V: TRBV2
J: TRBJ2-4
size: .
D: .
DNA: TGTGCCAGCAGTGAAGCGCTATTGACAGTGAACAAAAACATTCAGTACTTC
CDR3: CASSEALLTVNKNIQYF